The rows below give T cell receptor beta chains drawn from one sample of a study of shared clonotypes between healthy human individuals. Using immunoSEQ multiplex PCR, the repertoire was profiled, and TCRdb retains in-frame clones only, with some absent. The table has over a million clones, around 95% seen once. The sequenced sample was naive CD4+ T cells sorted from blood. These receptors were obtained from a man between 25 and 39 years old in good health. CDR3s include the opening cysteine and the closing phenylalanine or tryptophan. D genes are given only for firm matches. Size values are once, few and many counts, or a class for expanded clones, and some rows have none.

V: TRBV5-4
J: TRBJ2-4
D: TRBD1
size: .
DNA: TGTGCCAGCTTTAAACGGGACAGGGTGGAAAACATTCAGTACTTC
CDR3: CASFKRDRVENIQYF

V: TRBV18
J: TRBJ2-5
D: TRBD2
size: once
DNA: TGTGCCAGCTCACCACAGTTAGGGTTAACTAGCGGCAAAGAGACCCAGTACTTC
CDR3: CASSPQLGLTSGKETQYF

V: TRBV29-1
J: TRBJ1-1
D: .
size: once
DNA: TGCAGCGTTGAAAGGTCAGGGAACACTGAAGCTTTCTTT
CDR3: CSVERSGNTEAFF

V: TRBV30
J: TRBJ2-3
D: .
size: once
DNA: TGTGCCTGGAGTGTACTGCCAGATACGCAGTATTTT
CDR3: CAWSVLPDTQYF

V: TRBV6-5
J: TRBJ1-1
D: .
size: .
DNA: TGTGCCAGCAGAGGATTGGGGCATGCTGAAGCTTTCTTT
CDR3: CASRGLGHAEAFF

V: TRBV6-5
J: TRBJ2-1
D: TRBD1
size: .
DNA: TGTGCCAGCAGTTACCGACAGGGGGCGATTCATGAGCAGTTCTTC
CDR3: CASSYRQGAIHEQFF

V: TRBV5-6
J: TRBJ2-1
D: TRBD2
size: once
DNA: TGTGCCAGCAGCGCCCTAGCGGAGCGCTCCTACAATGAGCAGTTCTTC
CDR3: CASSALAERSYNEQFF

V: TRBV9
J: TRBJ1-2
D: .
size: once
DNA: TGTGCCAGCAGTACCAACCAAAGGGGTGATGGCTACACCTTC
CDR3: CASSTNQRGDGYTF

V: TRBV28
J: TRBJ2-7
D: TRBD2
size: .
DNA: TGTGCCAGCAGTTTTTGGCAGGGGGGGACTAGCGGGACCTACGAGCAGTACTTC
CDR3: CASSFWQGGTSGTYEQYF

V: TRBV9
J: TRBJ2-7
D: .
size: .
DNA: TGTGCCAGCAGCGTAGGCCCCGGAGGGTCGGTCTACGAGCAGTACTTC
CDR3: CASSVGPGGSVYEQYF

V: TRBV11-2
J: TRBJ2-1
D: .
size: .
DNA: TGTGCCAGCAGCTCCTCCTCCCCTGCCTACAATGAGCAGTTCTTC
CDR3: CASSSSSPAYNEQFF

V: TRBV19
J: TRBJ2-7
D: .
size: .
DNA: TGTGCCAGTAGCAGAACAGGGAACTACGAGCAGTACTTC
CDR3: CASSRTGNYEQYF

V: TRBV9
J: TRBJ2-1
D: .
size: .
DNA: TGTGCCAGCAGCGTAGTCCGAACGCCTCGGACCGGCAATGAGCAGTTCTTC
CDR3: CASSVVRTPRTGNEQFF

V: TRBV7-9
J: TRBJ2-4
D: .
size: once
DNA: TGTGCCAGCAGCTTAGTGCAGAAACGGAACATTCAGTACTTC
CDR3: CASSLVQKRNIQYF

V: TRBV18
J: TRBJ1-4
D: .
size: .
DNA: TGTGCCAGCTCACCAACGGGGGTCGATGAAAAACTGTTTTTT
CDR3: CASSPTGVDEKLFF

V: TRBV29-1
J: TRBJ1-2
D: .
size: .
DNA: TGCAGCGTTGAAGATCGGGGCGGCAGGGATTATAACTATGGCTACACCTTC
CDR3: CSVEDRGGRDYNYGYTF

V: TRBV7-9
J: TRBJ2-7
D: .
size: .
DNA: TGTGCCAGCAGCATCCGTGCGTACGAGCAGTACTTC
CDR3: CASSIRAYEQYF

V: TRBV7-2
J: TRBJ2-7
D: .
size: .
DNA: TGTGCCAGCAGTCCTGGTAGGGCGTACGAGCAGTACTTC
CDR3: CASSPGRAYEQYF

V: TRBV5-1
J: TRBJ2-1
D: .
size: .
DNA: TGCGCCAGCAGCCCTCGGACCGGCTCCTACAATGAGCAGTTCTTC
CDR3: CASSPRTGSYNEQFF

V: TRBV19
J: TRBJ1-1
D: .
size: .
DNA: TGTGCCAGTAGTGGACGGGAGTCCTACACTGAAGCTTTCTTT
CDR3: CASSGRESYTEAFF

V: TRBV7-2
J: TRBJ2-7
D: TRBD1
size: once
DNA: TGTGCCAGCAGCTTAGACAGGGGTCGGTACGAGCAGTACTTC
CDR3: CASSLDRGRYEQYF

V: TRBV4-2
J: TRBJ2-7
D: TRBD2
size: .
DNA: TGTGCCAGCAGCCTTCCGGCTAGCGGTTCCTACGAGCAGTACTTC
CDR3: CASSLPASGSYEQYF

V: TRBV18
J: TRBJ2-7
D: .
size: .
DNA: TGTGCCAGCTCACTCGACGGACCCGATGCGGCCTACGAGCAGTACTTC
CDR3: CASSLDGPDAAYEQYF

V: TRBV28
J: TRBJ2-7
D: .
size: once
DNA: TGTGCCAGCAGGTACGGAATAGCTTCCTACGAGCAGTACTTC
CDR3: CASRYGIASYEQYF

V: TRBV11-2
J: TRBJ2-7
D: .
size: .
DNA: TGTGCCAGCAGCTTAGTTGCAGGAAAGTCCTACGAGCAGTACTTC
CDR3: CASSLVAGKSYEQYF

V: TRBV5-8
J: TRBJ1-5
D: .
size: .
DNA: TGTGCCAGCAGCTTGGGGCAGCGAGGAGATAGCAATCAGCCCCAGCATTTT
CDR3: CASSLGQRGDSNQPQHF

V: TRBV19
J: TRBJ2-1
D: TRBD2
size: .
DNA: TGTGCCAGTAGTCTACTAGCGGGAAGGCGAGGTGAGCAGTTCTTC
CDR3: CASSLLAGRRGEQFF

V: TRBV6-1
J: TRBJ2-2
D: .
size: .
DNA: TGTGCCAGCAGTGATCGGACTTTTGGCACCGGGGAGCTGTTTTTT
CDR3: CASSDRTFGTGELFF

V: TRBV5-5
J: TRBJ1-1
D: .
size: .
DNA: TGTGCCAGCAGCTTGCGGGAGTTGAACACTGAAGCTTTCTTT
CDR3: CASSLRELNTEAFF

V: TRBV6-1
J: TRBJ1-5
D: .
size: .
DNA: TGTGCCAGCAGTGAAGTATCGGGCAGGGACCAGCCCCAGCATTTT
CDR3: CASSEVSGRDQPQHF

V: TRBV4-1
J: TRBJ1-3
D: .
size: .
DNA: TGCGCCAGCAGCCACCTGGGAAACTACACCATATATTTT
CDR3: CASSHLGNYTIYF

V: TRBV9
J: TRBJ1-2
D: TRBD1
size: .
DNA: TGTGCCAGCAGCGCCTTACAGGGGAACTATGGCTACACCTTC
CDR3: CASSALQGNYGYTF

V: TRBV29-1
J: TRBJ2-1
D: .
size: .
DNA: TGCAGCGTCGCCGCCAGCCGCTCCTACAATGAGCAGTTCTTC
CDR3: CSVAASRSYNEQFF

V: TRBV9
J: TRBJ2-7
D: TRBD1
size: .
DNA: TGTGCCAGCAGCGTGGGGACAGGGGACGAGCAGTACTTC
CDR3: CASSVGTGDEQYF

V: TRBV6-1
J: TRBJ2-7
D: TRBD1
size: .
DNA: TGTGCCAGCAGTGAGCGACAGGGTACCCCCTACGAGCAGTACTTC
CDR3: CASSERQGTPYEQYF

V: TRBV11-2
J: TRBJ1-1
D: .
size: .
DNA: TGTGCCAGCAGCTTCTCGGGGAGGGGCACTGAAGCTTTCTTT
CDR3: CASSFSGRGTEAFF

V: TRBV5-1
J: TRBJ2-7
D: .
size: once
DNA: TGCGCCAGCAGCTTGACGTCCAGGCACCCGGGGGCATCCTACGAGCAGTACTTC
CDR3: CASSLTSRHPGASYEQYF